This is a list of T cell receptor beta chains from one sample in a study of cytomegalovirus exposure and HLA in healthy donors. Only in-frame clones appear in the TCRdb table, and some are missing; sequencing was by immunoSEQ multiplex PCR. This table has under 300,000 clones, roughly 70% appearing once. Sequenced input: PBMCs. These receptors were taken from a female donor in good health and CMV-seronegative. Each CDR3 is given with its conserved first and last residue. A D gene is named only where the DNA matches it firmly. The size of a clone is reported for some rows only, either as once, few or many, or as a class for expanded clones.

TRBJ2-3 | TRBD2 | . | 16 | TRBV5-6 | CASSLFRGSSTDTQYF
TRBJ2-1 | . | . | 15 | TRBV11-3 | CASSPRLSSYNEQFF
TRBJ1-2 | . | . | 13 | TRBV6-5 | CASSRTDRYGYTF
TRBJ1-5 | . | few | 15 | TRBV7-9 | CASSFDGGDHQPQHF
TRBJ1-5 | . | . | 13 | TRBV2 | CASTGYDNQPQHF
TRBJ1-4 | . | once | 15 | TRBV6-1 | CASRDEQPPQGKLFF
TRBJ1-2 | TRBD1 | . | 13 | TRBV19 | CASTGQVLYGYTF
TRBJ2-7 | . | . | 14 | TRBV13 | CASSSNKGVGEQYF
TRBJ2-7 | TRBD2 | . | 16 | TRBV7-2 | CASSLTGSGSRYEQYF
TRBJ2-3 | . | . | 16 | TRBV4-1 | CASSPAGALVTDTQYF
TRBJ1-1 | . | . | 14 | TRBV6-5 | CASTKNRALTEAFF
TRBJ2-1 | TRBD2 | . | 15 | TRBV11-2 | CASSTGTSGLNEQFF
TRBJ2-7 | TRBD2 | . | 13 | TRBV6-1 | CASRLAGYYEQYF
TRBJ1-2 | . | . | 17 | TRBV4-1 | CASSPSVTGPRNYGYTF
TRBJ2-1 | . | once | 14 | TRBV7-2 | CASSPDSSYNEQFF
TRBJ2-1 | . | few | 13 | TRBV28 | CAEGSGDYNEQFF
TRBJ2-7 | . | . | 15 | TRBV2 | CASSESGRGSYEQYF
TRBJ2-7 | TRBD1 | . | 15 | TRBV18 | CASSPRGQGTHEQYF
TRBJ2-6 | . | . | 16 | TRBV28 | CASSPGTFSGANVLTF
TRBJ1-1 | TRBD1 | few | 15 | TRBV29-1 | CSVPGQGVGGTEAFF
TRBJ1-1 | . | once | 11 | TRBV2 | CASSPRVEAFF
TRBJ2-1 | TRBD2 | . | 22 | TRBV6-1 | CASSEARAQWTRILSSYNEQFF
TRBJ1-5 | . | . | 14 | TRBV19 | CASSIPGTNQPQHF
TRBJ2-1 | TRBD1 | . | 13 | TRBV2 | CARQGSGYNEQFF
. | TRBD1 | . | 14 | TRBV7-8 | CASSPGQGAYEQYF
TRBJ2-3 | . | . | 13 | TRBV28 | CAITFRLGDTQYF
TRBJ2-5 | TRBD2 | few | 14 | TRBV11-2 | CASSPLAGEETQYF
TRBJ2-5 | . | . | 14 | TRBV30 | CAWSLSVRSGTQYF
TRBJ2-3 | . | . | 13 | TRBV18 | CASSGDSTDTQYF
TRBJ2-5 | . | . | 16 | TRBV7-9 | CSSSSRDLLNQETQYF
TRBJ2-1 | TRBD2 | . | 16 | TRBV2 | CASTTGLAGGFGEQFF
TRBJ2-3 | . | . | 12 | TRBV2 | CASSETYDTQYF
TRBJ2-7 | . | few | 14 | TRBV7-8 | CASSDIARSYEQYF
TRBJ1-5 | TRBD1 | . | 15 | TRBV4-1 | CASSQVTGNGQPQHF
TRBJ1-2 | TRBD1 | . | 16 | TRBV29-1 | CSGEGPGGLANYGYTF
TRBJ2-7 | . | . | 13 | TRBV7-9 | CASSRRDTYEQYF
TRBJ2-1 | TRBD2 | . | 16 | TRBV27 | CASSFRSSGRRDEQFF
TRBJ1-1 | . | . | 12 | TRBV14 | CASSHRTSEAFF
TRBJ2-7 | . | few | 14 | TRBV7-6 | CASSLNRFGYEQYF
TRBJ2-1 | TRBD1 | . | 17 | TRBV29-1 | CSVEGGLEDRVFGEQFF
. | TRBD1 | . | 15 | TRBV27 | CASSNSGTGFYEQYF
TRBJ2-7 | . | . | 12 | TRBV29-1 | CSTYSGTYEQYF
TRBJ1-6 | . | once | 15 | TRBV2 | CASSVDVQGGSPLHF
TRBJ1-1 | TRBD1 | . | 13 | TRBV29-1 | CSVDRQGWTEAFF
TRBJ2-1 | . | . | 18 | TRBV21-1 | CASSATSRSKSSYNEQFF
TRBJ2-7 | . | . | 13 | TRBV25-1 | CASSEGAGYEQYF
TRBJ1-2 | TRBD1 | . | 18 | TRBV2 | CASSGARDSRQGYYGYTF
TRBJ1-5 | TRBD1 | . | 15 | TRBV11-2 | CASSLEGGAGQPQHF
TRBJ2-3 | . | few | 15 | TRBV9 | CASSLRYSSTDTQYF
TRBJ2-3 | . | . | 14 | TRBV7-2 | CASSFSTVADTQYF
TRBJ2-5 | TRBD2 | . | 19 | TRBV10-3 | CAISDPKGLAGGRQETQYF
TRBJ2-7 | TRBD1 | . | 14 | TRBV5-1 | CASSVGTGDYEQYF
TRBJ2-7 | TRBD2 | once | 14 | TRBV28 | CASSWGSGRDEQYF